A single sample gave rise to the 20 T cell receptor beta chains below, sequenced in a study of cytomegalovirus exposure and HLA in healthy donors listed by TCRdb under 2017. Library preparation was by the immunoSEQ multiplex PCR assay. For the multiplex PCR, a mixture combining 60 forward primers for TCR Vbeta segments and 13 reverse primers for TCR Jbeta segments was used. TCRdb stores this immuneACCESS table with in-frame sequences only. Part of the clones is absent; in the studies checked, under half of the shortfall reflects unresolved V genes, and no reason is known for the rest. This sample gives 150,000 to 200,000 clones in total; 75% to 85% of them show up just once. Approximately 13% of the sample belongs to the ten largest clones. Sequenced: PBMCs. Receptors originate from a woman between 50 and 59 years old in good health and CMV-seropositive.

This clone showed up many times. The chain links TRBV9 to TRBJ2-7; TRBD1 is a possible D gene (6 bases). This CDR3 has 15 amino acids. CDR1 SGDLS and CDR2 YYNGEE come from the germline V gene. With 4 bases removed from V and 10 bases from J, the gap between germline ends came to 24 bases. The CDR3 DNA follows: TGTGCCAGCAGCCCGCACCACAGGGATGCCGGGGAACAGTACTTC. Protein: CASSPHHRDAGEQYF. Full variable domain (outside the CDR3, taken from reference TRBV9 and TRBJ2-7): DSGVTQTPKHLITATGQRVTLRCSPRSGDLSVYWYQQSLDQGLQFLIQYYNGEERAKGNILERFSAQQFPDLHSELNLSSLELGDSALYFCASSPHHRDAGEQYFGPGTRLTVT.

The rearrangement joins TRBV27 to TRBJ1-1, with D possibly being TRBD1 (5 bases). The germline V gene has CDR1 MNHEY and CDR2 SMNVEV (reference sequence). Trimming cost V 7 bases and J 4 bases, with 10 bases left between them. The CDR3 is 12 residues long. CDR3 sequence: CASKGVGTEAFF. In DNA, the CDR3 is TGTGCCAGCAAAGGGGTGGGCACTGAAGCTTTCTTT.

This clone occurred a few times. This chain connects TRBV18 to TRBJ2-7; the match to TRBD1 covers 8 bases. This CDR3 has 15 residues. The ends lost 4 bases at V and 6 bases at J; junction bases unmatched: 11. Germline CDR1 KGHSH, CDR2 LQKENI. The CDR3, as DNA: TGTGCCAGCTCACTAGTACAGGGGGATAGAGGCGAGCAGTACTTC. It translates to CASSLVQGDRGEQYF. Using reference TRBV18 and TRBJ2-7 for the parts outside the CDR3, the full variable domain is NAGVMQNPRHLVRRRGQEARLRCSPMKGHSHVYWYRQLPEEGLKFMVYLQKENIIDESGMPKERFSAEFPKEGPSILRIQQVVRGDSAAYFCASSLVQGDRGEQYFGPGTRLTVT.

The V gene is TRBV6-1, the J gene TRBJ1-2; 9 bases line up with TRBD1. V trimming: 6 bases; J trimming: 4 bases; junction bases outside the gene matches: 6. The germline gives CDR1 MNHNS, CDR2 SASEGT. The CDR3 totals 14 residues. The DNA of the CDR3 is TGTGCCAGCAGACCGGACAGGGGACTCTATGGCTACACCTTC. It translates to CASRPDRGLYGYTF.

The count of this clone is one. The chain is built from TRBV5-1 and TRBJ1-6; D is perhaps TRBD1 (5 bases). The CDR3 extends over 13 amino acids. Deletions cut 8 bases from V and 3 bases from J, with 9 bases between. Germline values: CDR1 SGHRS, CDR2 YFSETQ. DNA for the CDR3: TGCGCCAGTACCCAGGGCTATAATTCACCCCTCCACTTT. Protein: CASTQGYNSPLHF.

The chain employs TRBV5-1 and TRBJ2-3; TRBD1 matches 12 bases. After removal of 4 bases from V and 0 bases from J, the junction contained 3 bases not matched to a gene. Germline-derived CDR1 and CDR2 are SGHRS and YFSETQ. This CDR3 is built from 16 residues. The CDR3 reads CASSEGQGASTDTQYF. CDR3 bases: TGCGCCAGCAGCGAGGGACAGGGGGCGAGCACAGATACGCAGTATTTT. Full variable domain (rest looked up from reference TRBV5-1 and TRBJ2-3): KAGVTQTPRYLIKTRGQQVTLSCSPISGHRSVSWYQQTPGQGLQFLFEYFSETQRNKGNFPGRFSGRQFSNSRSEMNVSTLELGDSALYLCASSEGQGASTDTQYFGPGTRLTVL.

The sample holds many counts of this clone. The DNA is left out, because the CDR3 cannot be placed on it with certainty; the CDR3 is given as TCRdb lists it. The chain recombines TRBV5-1 with TRBJ2-7; the table's D call TRBD1 went unverified against the DNA. The CDR3 is 13 residues long, counting both termini. Germline CDR1 SGHRS, CDR2 YFSETQ. CDR3 loop: CASSLEFGTGIFF.

The chain employs TRBV2 and TRBJ1-1; tentative D call: TRBD1 (5 bases). The CDR3 is made up of 13 amino acids. The V gene lost 6 bases and the J gene lost 10 bases, with 18 bases spanning the gap. CDR1 and CDR2 from the germline V gene are SNHLY and FYNNEI. CDR3 sequence (DNA): TGTGCCAGCAGAGGAGGGGACTCTCGGGCAGCTTTCTTT. It specifies CASRGGDSRAAFF.

This sequence joins TRBV19 and TRBJ2-3; 8 nucleotides align to TRBD2. In germline, CDR1 is LNHDA, CDR2 SQIVND (reference sequence). After removal of 3 bases from V and 3 bases from J, the junction contained 5 bases not matched to a gene. This CDR3 has 15 amino acids. In nucleotides, the CDR3 is TGTGCCAGTAGTATTGACGGGGGGGCAACAGATACGCAGTATTTT. This sequence encodes CASSIDGGATDTQYF. Full variable domain (remainder filled in from reference TRBV19 and TRBJ2-3): DGGITQSPKYLFRKEGQNVTLSCEQNLNHDAMYWYRQDPGQGLRLIYYSQIVNDFQKGDIAEGYSVSREKKESFPLTVTSAQKNPTAFYLCASSIDGGATDTQYFGPGTRLTVL.

The chain recombines TRBV5-1 with TRBJ2-5; D perhaps matches TRBD2 (6 bases). Near its end, the DNA agrees better with TRBJ2-7, so the J call may be wrong. CDR1 and CDR2 from the germline V gene are SGHRS and YFSETQ. There are 16 residues in the CDR3. As DNA, the CDR3 is TGCGCCAGCAGCTTGGGCGCGACTAGTATTACCTACGAGCAGTACTTC. Its translation: CASSLGATSITYEQYF.

The chain couples TRBV2 to TRBJ2-2, with TRBD2 identical over 7 bases. CDR1 and CDR2 from the germline V gene are SNHLY and FYNNEI. The J segment lost 0 bases and the V segment lost 5 bases, leaving 6 bases of the junction unmatched. The CDR3 totals 16 residues. The CDR3 loop is CASSIGGTANTGELFF. The CDR3 coding sequence is TGTGCCAGCAGTATCGGGGGGACTGCGAACACCGGGGAGCTGTTTTTT.

The chain carries TRBV5-1 and TRBJ1-5; TRBD1 is a possible D gene (6 bases). CDR1 SGHRS and CDR2 YFSETQ come from the germline V gene. This CDR3 has 14 amino acids. V dropped 4 bases and J dropped 2 bases, with 10 bases sitting between them. The CDR3 here is CASSRGGGNQPQHF. The CDR3 DNA is TGCGCCAGCAGCCGGGGGGGCGGCAATCAGCCCCAGCATTTT. The whole variable domain, filled in from reference TRBV5-1 and TRBJ1-5, reads KAGVTQTPRYLIKTRGQQVTLSCSPISGHRSVSWYQQTPGQGLQFLFEYFSETQRNKGNFPGRFSGRQFSNSRSEMNVSTLELGDSALYLCASSRGGGNQPQHFGDGTRLSIL.

CDR3 protein: CATSPGRGFDEQYF. DNA for the CDR3: TGTGCCACCAGCCCTGGGAGAGGGTTCGACGAGCAGTACTTC. The chain uses TRBV15 and TRBJ2-7; D possibly corresponds to TRBD2 (5 bases). Between the trimmed V and J ends, which lost 5 bases and 5 bases, there was a span of 16 bases. Germline V CDR1 and CDR2: LNHNV, YYDKDF (reference sequence). This CDR3 contains 14 residues.

The chain uses TRBV14 and TRBJ1-6; weak D call: TRBD1 (6 bases). This CDR3 has 16 residues. Germline CDR1 SGHDN, CDR2 FVKESK. V gave up 3 bases and J gave up 10 bases, with 19 bases separating them. The DNA for the CDR3 is TGTGCCAGCAGCCAGCCGAGGGGGGGAAGTTACTCACCCCTCCACTTT. Translated: CASSQPRGGSYSPLHF. Combining the CDR3 with reference TRBV14 and TRBJ1-6 gives the whole variable domain EAGVTQFPSHSVIEKGQTVTLRCDPISGHDNLYWYRRVMGKEIKFLLHFVKESKQDESGMPNNRFLAERTGGTYSTLKVQPAELEDSGVYFCASSQPRGGSYSPLHFGNGTRLTVT.

The rearrangement joins TRBV12-5 to TRBJ2-2, with D perhaps TRBD2 (6 bases). Germline CDR1 is LGHNT and CDR2 is FRNRAP. The CDR3 sequence is 16 residues long. The V gene lost 3 bases and the J gene lost 1 base, with 12 bases spanning the gap. CDR3 DNA: TGTGCTAGTGGTTTCGCTAGGGAGGAGAACACCGGGGAGCTGTTTTTT. It specifies CASGFAREENTGELFF.

V gene TRBV6-1 combines with J gene TRBJ1-3; 8 nucleotides line up with TRBD1. CDR1 MNHNS and CDR2 SASEGT come from the germline V gene. Trimming cost V 7 bases and J 3 bases; bases outside gene matches: 5. This CDR3 region has 14 residues. The CDR3: CASKPQGVGNTIYF. The CDR3, as DNA: TGTGCCAGCAAACCACAGGGGGTTGGAAACACCATATATTTT.

The genes are TRBV23-1 and TRBJ2-7; 12 nucleotides align to TRBD2. TRBV23-1 is an ORF, and what it does is uncertain. V was clipped by 3 bases and J by 5 bases; unmatched bases: 5. The CDR3 loop spans 15 amino acids. The CDR3: CASSQALAGGNEQYF. The CDR3 nucleotides read TGCGCCAGCAGTCAGGCACTAGCGGGGGGAAACGAGCAGTACTTC.

The chain links TRBV6-5 to TRBJ1-1; 7 bases line up with TRBD1. V lost 5 bases and J lost 7; bases outside the gene matches: 7. The CDR3 has 13 residues. Germline values: CDR1 MNHEY, CDR2 SVGAGI. CDR3 sequence (DNA): TGTGCCAGCAGTCTCAGGGGGATTGGTGAAGCTTTCTTT. It is translated as CASSLRGIGEAFF.

This rearrangement joins TRBV30 to TRBJ1-6, with D possibly TRBD1 on 6 matching bases. CDR3 length: 13 amino acids. CDR1 and CDR2 (germline): GTSNPN, SVGIG (reference sequence). V was pared by 4 bases and J by 7 bases, with 11 bases between. The CDR3 loop is CAWMGTGNSPLHF. In DNA form, the CDR3 reads TGTGCCTGGATGGGAACAGGGAATTCACCCCTCCACTTT.

The sample holds a few counts of this clone. The chain recombines TRBV4-1 with TRBJ2-5, with D hard to call. This CDR3 region has 14 residues. CDR1 and CDR2 from the germline V gene are MGHRA and YSYEKL. V dropped 1 base and J dropped 2 bases, with 8 bases sitting between them. The CDR3 nucleotides are TGCGCCAGCAGCCAAGGCGAGGTGCAAGAGACCCAGTACTTC. Its protein is CASSQGEVQETQYF.